These 15 T cell receptor beta chains originate from one sample sequenced in a study of T-cell memory formation after mild COVID-19. MiXCR, run by TCRdb on the 5' RACE reads, gives a single entry per CDR3 protein. The sample holds about 600,000 distinct CDR3 sequences, roughly a fifth seen once. Sequenced input: PBMCs or a T cell subset sorted from them (not recorded which). Receptors originate from an adult woman who had mild COVID-19 (a few samples of this study predate the infection). Cell type and time point are not known.

The genes are TRBV6-5 and TRBJ1-3; the D is unclear. Trimming stripped 10 bases from V and 1 base from J, with 8 bases between. The CDR3 runs 12 residues. Germline CDR1 MNHEY, CDR2 SVGAGI. CDR3 nucleotide sequence: TGTGCCACCTCCGGTTCTGGAAACACCATATATTTT. The encoded protein is CATSGSGNTIYF.

In its sample, this clonotype was seen a few times. The rearrangement links TRBV4-3 to TRBJ2-1; no clear D gene. The CDR3 length is 13 residues. V lost 0 bases and J lost 2, with 2 bases in between. Germline assignment: CDR1 LGHNA and CDR2 YSLEER. In DNA, the CDR3 is TGCGCCAGCAGCCAAGATGCCTACAATGAGCAGTTCTTC. Residues: CASSQDAYNEQFF.

The chain links TRBV20-1 to TRBJ2-1; 7 bases are shared with TRBD2. V shed 5 bases, J shed 5 bases, and the junction held 12 bases outside the gene matches. Germline CDR1 and CDR2: DFQATT and SNEGSKA (reference sequence). The length of the CDR3 is 15 residues. For the CDR3, the DNA is TGCAGTGCTGTTAAACCGGGACTACAAGACAATGAGCAGTTCTTC. This gives the protein CSAVKPGLQDNEQFF.

This clonotype has more than one count but fewer than ten. The V call is TRBV14, the J call TRBJ1-2; D remains unclear. CDR1 is SGHDN, CDR2 FVKESK, per germline. This CDR3 contains 13 residues. The V gene lost 1 base and the J gene lost 3 bases, with 6 bases spanning the gap. For the CDR3, the DNA is TGTGCCAGCAGCCAAGGGATATACTATGGCTACACCTTC. Translating it yields CASSQGIYYGYTF.

V gene TRBV19 combines with J gene TRBJ2-1; 9 bases map to TRBD1. This CDR3 is 15 amino acids long. Trimming at V came to 7 bases and at J to 5 bases, leaving 9 bases not matched to a gene. Germline loops: CDR1 LNHDA, CDR2 SQIVND (reference sequence). The CDR3 region is CASTKDRGGHNEQFF. In DNA form, the CDR3 reads TGTGCCAGTACCAAAGACAGGGGGGGTCACAATGAGCAGTTCTTC.

V and J are TRBV6-1 and TRBJ1-2; the match to TRBD1 covers 9 bases. The CDR3 has 14 amino acids. The V segment lost 6 bases and the J segment 6 bases; nucleotides outside the gene matches: 8. Germline assignment: CDR1 MNHNS and CDR2 SASEGT. The CDR3 spells CASSFTGGKDGYTF. CDR3 DNA sequence: TGTGCCAGCAGCTTCACAGGGGGCAAGGATGGCTACACCTTC.

This clonotype has a handful of counts. J is TRBJ1-5 and V is TRBV5-5, with D uncertain. Germline V lookup: CDR1 SGHKS, CDR2 YYEKEE (reference sequence). V was shortened by 1 base and J by 0 bases, with 11 bases between the two germline ends. The CDR3 spans 16 residues. CDR3 sequence: CASSLYPGSSNQPQHF. For the CDR3, the DNA is TGTGCCAGCAGCTTGTACCCCGGCTCTAGCAATCAGCCCCAGCATTTT.

The chain uses TRBV5-1 and TRBJ2-7, with 14 bases matching TRBD2. Per the germline V gene, CDR1 is SGHRS and CDR2 is YFSETQ. The J segment lost 3 bases and the V segment lost 2 bases, leaving 13 bases of the junction unmatched. This CDR3 is built from 19 residues. The CDR3 loop is CASSFLDRLAGGPLYEQYF. The CDR3 DNA sequence: TGCGCCAGCAGCTTCTTGGATCGACTAGCGGGAGGGCCCCTCTACGAGCAGTACTTC.

The genes are TRBV24-1 and TRBJ1-2; D is unclear. Germline V gene data show CDR1 as KGHDR and CDR2 as SFDVKD. Between the trimmed V and J ends, which lost 4 bases and 2 bases, there was a span of 10 bases. The CDR3 has 14 amino acids. As DNA, the CDR3 is TGTGCCACCAGTGACCCTCCAAAGAACTATGGCTACACCTTC. This translates into CATSDPPKNYGYTF.

This clonotype was seen a few times. The V call is TRBV5-1, the J call TRBJ2-3; 12 bases fit TRBD2. The CDR3 has 16 residues. V gave up 1 base and J gave up 4 bases; unmatched junction bases: 4. Germline V gene sequence: CDR1 SGHRS, CDR2 YFSETQ. The CDR3 DNA is TGCGCCAGCAGCTTGAGACTAGCGGGGGTATCAGATACGCAGTATTTT. Translated: CASSLRLAGVSDTQYF.

This clonotype appeared a few times. Germline and junction disagree at one end, which may indicate a read error. The chain is built from TRBV20-1 and TRBJ1-1, with unresolved D. The length of the CDR3 is 11 residues. Per the germline V gene, CDR1 is DFQATT and CDR2 is SNEGSKA (reference sequence). CDR3 DNA sequence: TGTGCGTTCACCAAGAACACTGAAGCTTTCTTT. Translation gives CAFTKNTEAFF.

This clonotype has only a few counts. V gene TRBV20-1 combines with J gene TRBJ2-7; 10 bases fit TRBD2. The CDR3 has 15 amino acids. Germline V lookup: CDR1 DFQATT, CDR2 SNEGSKA (reference sequence). Germline trimming cut 5 bases from V and 7 bases from J; bases unmatched to any gene: 14. CDR3 loop: CSASPGLAPVGEQYF. The DNA for the CDR3 is TGCAGTGCTTCCCCGGGACTAGCGCCTGTAGGGGAGCAGTACTTC.

The chain recombines TRBV6-2 or TRBV6-3 with TRBJ1-1; 8 bases line up with TRBD1. Trimming took 2 bases from V and 4 from J; bases not matched to a gene: 6. This CDR3 contains 15 residues. Germline CDR1 is MNHEY and CDR2 is SVGEGT. The CDR3 DNA reads as TGTGCCAGCAGTTACGGAGGCAGGGGGCCCACTGAAGCTTTCTTT. This sequence encodes CASSYGGRGPTEAFF.

This chain uses TRBV10-3 with TRBJ2-7; 7 bases agree with TRBD1. Germline assignment: CDR1 ENHRY and CDR2 SYGVKD. The CDR3 is made up of 16 amino acids. The V and J ends lost 3 bases and 0 bases, in that order; junction bases with no gene match: 8. CDR3 coding DNA: TGTGCCATCAGTGATTCTGACAGGGATGCCTCCTACGAGCAGTACTTC. Translation gives CAISDSDRDASYEQYF.

The CDR3 sequence is CSVAEGGGNEQFF. The CDR3 DNA sequence: TGCAGCGTTGCGGAGGGAGGTGGCAATGAGCAGTTCTTC. V gene TRBV29-1 combines with J gene TRBJ2-1, with D maybe TRBD2 (6 bases). CDR1 is SQVTM and CDR2 is ANQGSEA in the germline V gene. The ends were cut back, 4 bases at V and 6 bases at J, with 13 bases in the middle. The CDR3 consists of 13 residues.